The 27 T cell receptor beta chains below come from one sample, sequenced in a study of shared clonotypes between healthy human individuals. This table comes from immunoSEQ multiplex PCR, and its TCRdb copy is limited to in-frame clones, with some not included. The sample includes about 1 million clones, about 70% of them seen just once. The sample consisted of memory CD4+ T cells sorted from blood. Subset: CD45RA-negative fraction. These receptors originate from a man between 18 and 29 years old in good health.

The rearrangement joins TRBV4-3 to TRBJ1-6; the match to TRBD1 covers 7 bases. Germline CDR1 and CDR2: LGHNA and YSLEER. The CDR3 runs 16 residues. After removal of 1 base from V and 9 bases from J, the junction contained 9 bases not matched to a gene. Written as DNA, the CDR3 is TGCGCCAGCAGCCAAGCGCCGACAGGGAGTAGTTCACCCCTCCACTTT. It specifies CASSQAPTGSSSPLHF.

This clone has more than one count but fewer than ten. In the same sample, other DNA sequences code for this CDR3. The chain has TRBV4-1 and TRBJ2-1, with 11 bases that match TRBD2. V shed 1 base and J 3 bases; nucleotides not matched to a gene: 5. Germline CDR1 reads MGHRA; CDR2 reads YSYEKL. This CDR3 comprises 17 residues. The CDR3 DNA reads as TGCGCCAGCAGCCAAGCTGGGACTAGCGGAAACTACAATGAGCAGTTCTTC. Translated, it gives CASSQAGTSGNYNEQFF.

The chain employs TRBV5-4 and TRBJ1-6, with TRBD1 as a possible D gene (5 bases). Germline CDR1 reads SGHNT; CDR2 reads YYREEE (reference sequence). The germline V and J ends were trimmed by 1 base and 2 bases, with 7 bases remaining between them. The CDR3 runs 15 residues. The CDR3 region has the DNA TGTGCCAGCAGCTTGAGACAGACCTATAATTCACCCCTCCACTTT. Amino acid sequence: CASSLRQTYNSPLHF. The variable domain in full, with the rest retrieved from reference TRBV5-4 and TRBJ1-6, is ETGVTQSPTHLIKTRGQQVTLRCSSQSGHNTVSWYQQALGQGPQFIFQYYREEENGRGNFPPRFSGLQFPNYSSELNVNALELDDSALYLCASSLRQTYNSPLHFGNGTRLTVT.

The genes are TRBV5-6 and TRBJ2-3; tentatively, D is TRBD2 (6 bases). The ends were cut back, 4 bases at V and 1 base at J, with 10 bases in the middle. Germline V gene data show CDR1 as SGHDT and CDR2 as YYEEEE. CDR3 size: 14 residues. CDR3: CASSLAWGTDTQYF. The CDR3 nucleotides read TGTGCCAGCAGCCTAGCGTGGGGCACAGATACGCAGTATTTT.

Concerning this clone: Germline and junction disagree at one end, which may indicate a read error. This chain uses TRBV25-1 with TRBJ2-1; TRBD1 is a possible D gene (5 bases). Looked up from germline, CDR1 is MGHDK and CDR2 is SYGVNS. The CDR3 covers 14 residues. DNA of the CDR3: TGTGCCAGCCGTGATTGGACAACAAACAATGAGCAGTTCTTC. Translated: CASRDWTTNNEQFF.

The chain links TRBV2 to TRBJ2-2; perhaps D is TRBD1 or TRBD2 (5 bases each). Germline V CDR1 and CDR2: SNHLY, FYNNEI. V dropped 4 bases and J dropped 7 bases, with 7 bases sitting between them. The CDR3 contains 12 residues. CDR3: CASSGDDGELFF. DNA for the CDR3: TGTGCCAGCAGTGGGGACGACGGGGAGCTGTTTTTT.

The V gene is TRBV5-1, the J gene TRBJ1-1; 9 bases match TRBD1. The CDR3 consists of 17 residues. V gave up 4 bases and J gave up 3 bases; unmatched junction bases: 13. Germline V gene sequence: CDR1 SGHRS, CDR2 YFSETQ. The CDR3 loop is CASSVTGGLLLDTEAFF. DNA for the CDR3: TGCGCCAGCAGCGTAACAGGGGGCCTACTTCTGGACACTGAAGCTTTCTTT.

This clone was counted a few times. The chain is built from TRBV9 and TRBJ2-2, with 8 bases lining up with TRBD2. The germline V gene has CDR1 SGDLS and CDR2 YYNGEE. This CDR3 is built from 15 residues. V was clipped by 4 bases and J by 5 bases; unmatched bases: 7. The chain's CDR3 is CASSISGSTTGELFF. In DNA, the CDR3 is TGTGCCAGCAGCATCAGCGGGAGTACAACCGGGGAGCTGTTTTTT.

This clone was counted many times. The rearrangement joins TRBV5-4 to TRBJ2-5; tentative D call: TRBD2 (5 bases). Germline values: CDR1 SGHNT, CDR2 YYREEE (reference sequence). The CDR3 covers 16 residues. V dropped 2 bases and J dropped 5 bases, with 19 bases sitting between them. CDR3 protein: CASSFVTPRGGETQYF. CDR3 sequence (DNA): TGTGCCAGCAGCTTCGTGACTCCGAGAGGCGGGGAGACCCAGTACTTC.

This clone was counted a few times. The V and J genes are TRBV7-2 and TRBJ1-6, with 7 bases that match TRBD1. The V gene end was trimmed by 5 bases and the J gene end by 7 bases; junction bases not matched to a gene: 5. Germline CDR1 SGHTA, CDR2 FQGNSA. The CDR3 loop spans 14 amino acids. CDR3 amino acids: CASSHRDRNSPLHF. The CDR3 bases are TGTGCCAGCAGCCACCGGGACAGAAATTCACCCCTCCACTTT.

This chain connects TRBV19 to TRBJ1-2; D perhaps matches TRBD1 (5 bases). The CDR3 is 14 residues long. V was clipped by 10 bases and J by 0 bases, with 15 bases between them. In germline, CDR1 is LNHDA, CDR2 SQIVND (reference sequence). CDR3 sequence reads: CATAVGPTNYGYTF. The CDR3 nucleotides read TGTGCCACCGCGGTGGGACCTACTAACTATGGCTACACCTTC.

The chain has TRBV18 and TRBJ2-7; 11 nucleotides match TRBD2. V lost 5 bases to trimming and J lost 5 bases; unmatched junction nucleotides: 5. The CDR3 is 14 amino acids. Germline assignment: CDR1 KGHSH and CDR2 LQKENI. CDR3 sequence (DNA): TGTGCCAGCTCAATGGGACTAGCGGCCGACGAGCAGTACTTC. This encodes CASSMGLAADEQYF.

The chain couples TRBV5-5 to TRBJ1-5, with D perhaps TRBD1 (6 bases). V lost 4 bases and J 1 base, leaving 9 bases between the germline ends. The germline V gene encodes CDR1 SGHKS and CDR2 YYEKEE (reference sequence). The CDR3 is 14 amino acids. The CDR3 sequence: CASSRDRSNQPQHF. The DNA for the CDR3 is TGTGCCAGCAGCCGAGACAGGAGCAATCAGCCCCAGCATTTT.

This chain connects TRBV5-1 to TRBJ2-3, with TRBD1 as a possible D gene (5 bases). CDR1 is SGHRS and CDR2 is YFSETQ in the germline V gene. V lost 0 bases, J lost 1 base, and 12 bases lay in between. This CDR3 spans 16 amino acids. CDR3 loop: CASSLAGYWGTDTQYF. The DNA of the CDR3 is TGCGCCAGCAGCTTGGCAGGGTATTGGGGCACAGATACGCAGTATTTT.

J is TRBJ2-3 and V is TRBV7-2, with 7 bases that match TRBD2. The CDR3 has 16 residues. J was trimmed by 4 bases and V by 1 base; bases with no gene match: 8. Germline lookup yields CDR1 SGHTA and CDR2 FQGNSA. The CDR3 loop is CASSLGHPGGSDTQYF. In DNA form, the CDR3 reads TGTGCCAGCAGCTTAGGACACCCGGGGGGTTCAGATACGCAGTATTTT.

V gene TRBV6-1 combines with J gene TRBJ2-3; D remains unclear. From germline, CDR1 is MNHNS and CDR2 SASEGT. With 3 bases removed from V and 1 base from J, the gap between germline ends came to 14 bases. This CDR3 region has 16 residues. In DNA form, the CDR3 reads TGTGCCAGCAGTGACCCGGCGTATTATGGCACAGATACGCAGTATTTT. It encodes CASSDPAYYGTDTQYF.

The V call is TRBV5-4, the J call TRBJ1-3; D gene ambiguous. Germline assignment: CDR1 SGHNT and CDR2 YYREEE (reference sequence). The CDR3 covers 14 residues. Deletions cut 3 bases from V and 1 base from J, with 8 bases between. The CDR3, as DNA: TGTGCCAGCAGCTCGAAGGGTTCTGGAAACACCATATATTTT. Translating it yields CASSSKGSGNTIYF.

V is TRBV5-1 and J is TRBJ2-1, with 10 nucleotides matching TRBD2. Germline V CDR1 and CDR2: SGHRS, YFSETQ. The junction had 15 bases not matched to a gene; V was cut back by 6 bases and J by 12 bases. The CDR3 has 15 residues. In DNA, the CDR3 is TGCGCCAGCATGGCCGGGGCTAGCGGGAGTTGGGGGCAGTTCTTC. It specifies CASMAGASGSWGQFF.

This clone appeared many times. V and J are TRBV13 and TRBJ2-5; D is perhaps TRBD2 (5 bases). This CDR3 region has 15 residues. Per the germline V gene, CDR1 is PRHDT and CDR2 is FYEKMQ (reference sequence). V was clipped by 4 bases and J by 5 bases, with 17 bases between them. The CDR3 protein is CASSSYGLKGETQYF. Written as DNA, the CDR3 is TGTGCCAGCAGCTCCTACGGACTCAAAGGCGAGACCCAGTACTTC.

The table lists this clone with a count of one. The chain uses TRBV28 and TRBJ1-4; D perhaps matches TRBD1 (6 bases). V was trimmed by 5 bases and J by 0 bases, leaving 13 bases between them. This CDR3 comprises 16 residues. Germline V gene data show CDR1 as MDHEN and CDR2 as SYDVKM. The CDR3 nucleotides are TGTGCCAGCAGTCCAGGACAGAAGGCAACTAATGAAAAACTGTTTTTT. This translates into CASSPGQKATNEKLFF.

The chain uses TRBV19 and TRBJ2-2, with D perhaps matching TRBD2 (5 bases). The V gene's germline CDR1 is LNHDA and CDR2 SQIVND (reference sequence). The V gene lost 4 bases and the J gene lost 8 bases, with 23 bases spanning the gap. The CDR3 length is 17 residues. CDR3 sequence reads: CASSKEVRPDGGGELFF. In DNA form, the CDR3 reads TGTGCCAGTAGTAAAGAGGTCCGTCCCGACGGCGGGGGGGAGCTGTTTTTT.

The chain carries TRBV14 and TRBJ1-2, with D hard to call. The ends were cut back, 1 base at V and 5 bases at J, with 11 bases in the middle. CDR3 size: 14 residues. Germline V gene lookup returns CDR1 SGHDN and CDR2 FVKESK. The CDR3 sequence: CASSQVEGYYGYTF. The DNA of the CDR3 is TGTGCCAGCAGCCAAGTTGAGGGCTATTATGGCTACACCTTC.

DNA for the CDR3: TGTGCCAGTAGTTCCCAAGGTTCTGGGAATGAAAAACTGTTTTTT. It yields the protein CASSSQGSGNEKLFF. The chain couples TRBV19 to TRBJ1-4; no clear D gene. CDR3 length equals 15 residues. V was clipped by 5 bases and J by 5 bases, with 15 bases between them. The germline V gene has CDR1 LNHDA and CDR2 SQIVND (reference sequence).

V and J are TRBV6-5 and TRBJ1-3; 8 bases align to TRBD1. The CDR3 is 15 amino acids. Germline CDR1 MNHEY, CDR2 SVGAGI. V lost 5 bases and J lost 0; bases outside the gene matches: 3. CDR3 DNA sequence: TGTGCCAGCAGTGTCGGGACAGGCTCTGGAAACACCATATATTTT. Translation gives CASSVGTGSGNTIYF.

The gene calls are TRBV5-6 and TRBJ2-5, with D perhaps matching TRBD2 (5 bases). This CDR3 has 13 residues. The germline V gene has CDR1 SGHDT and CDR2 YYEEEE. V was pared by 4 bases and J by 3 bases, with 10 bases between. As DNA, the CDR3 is TGTGCCAGCAGCCTCACTAGAAAAGAGACCCAGTACTTC. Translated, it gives CASSLTRKETQYF.

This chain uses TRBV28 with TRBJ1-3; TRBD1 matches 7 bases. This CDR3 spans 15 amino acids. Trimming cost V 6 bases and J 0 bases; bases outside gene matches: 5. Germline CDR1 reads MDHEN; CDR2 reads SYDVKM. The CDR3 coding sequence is TGTGCCAGCAGCTCGACAGGGCTCTCTGGAAACACCATATATTTT. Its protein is CASSSTGLSGNTIYF.

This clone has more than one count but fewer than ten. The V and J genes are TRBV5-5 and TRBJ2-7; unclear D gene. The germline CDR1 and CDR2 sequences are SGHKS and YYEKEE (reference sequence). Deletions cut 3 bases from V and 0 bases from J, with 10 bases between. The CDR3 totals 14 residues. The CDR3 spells CASSYVGISYEQYF. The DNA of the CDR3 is TGTGCCAGCAGCTACGTAGGAATCTCCTACGAGCAGTACTTC. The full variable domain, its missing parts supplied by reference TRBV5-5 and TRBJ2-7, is DAGVTQSPTHLIKTRGQQVTLRCSPISGHKSVSWYQQVLGQGPQFIFQYYEKEERGRGNFPDRFSARQFPNYSSELNVNALLLGDSALYLCASSYVGISYEQYFGPGTRLTVT.